The present T cell receptor beta chain was sequenced within a study of regulatory T cells in long-lasting Graves disease. This clonotype came up many times. The germline V gene encodes CDR1 SGHAT and CDR2 FQNNGV. Trimming cost V 0 bases and J 6 bases, with 8 bases left between them. The CDR3 loop spans 13 amino acids. Sequencing libraries for TCR beta were prepared with iRepertoire HTBI primers and Arm-PCR of CDR3 regions. TCRdb recomputed calls from the multiplex PCR reads with MiXCR, one row per CDR3 protein. Of over 300,000 distinct CDR3 sequences listed, 15% to 20% are singletons. Time point given: persistent/refractory GD, antithyroid drugs over 5 years with positive TRAb. From RNA extracted from PBMCs, the TCR library was made.

The starting material was peripheral blood mononuclear cells (PBMCs), obtained when the disease was refractory, from a patient treated with antithyroid drugs. The chain uses TRBV11-2 and TRBJ1-2; unclear D gene. This receptor was taken from a female donor with Graves disease. CDR3 sequence reads: CASSLEWADGYTF. CDR3 sequence (DNA): TGTGCCAGCAGCTTAGAGTGGGCAGATGGCTACACCTTC.